The rows below give T cell receptor beta chains drawn from one sample of a study of shared clonotypes between healthy human individuals. Sequencing was performed with immunoSEQ multiplex PCR; in TCRdb, only in-frame clones are kept and a portion is missing. Altogether about 2.3 million clones are present, about nine tenths being singletons, with the ten largest covering 0.3% to 0.4%. The specimen was naive CD4+ T cells from PBMCs. The receptors shown here come from a man in his late teens or twenties in good health. Some clones in this sample may be carry-over from other donors' samples. The CDR3 runs from the conserved cysteine through the conserved F or W. D genes are given only for firm matches. Clone size, where shown, is once, few, many, or a class for clones that have expanded.

cdr3_nt cdr3_aa clone_size j_call v_call d_call
TGTGCCATCATGGGGGGCCCAGATACGCAGTATTTT CAIMGGPDTQYF . TRBJ2-3 TRBV10-3 .
TGTGCCAGCAGGGTGTTTGGAAACACCATATATTTT CASRVFGNTIYF . TRBJ1-3 TRBV6-1 .
TGTGCCAGTAGTATAGCGCATGAGCAGTTCTTC CASSIAHEQFF . TRBJ2-1 TRBV19 .
TGTGCCAGTAGCGACCCGGCCCGGGGGAACACCGGGGAGCTGTTTTTT CASSDPARGNTGELFF . TRBJ2-2 TRBV25-1 .
TGCGCCAGCAGCATGGCCGGGACAGGGGTCTATGGCTACACCTTC CASSMAGTGVYGYTF . TRBJ1-2 TRBV5-1 TRBD1
TGCGCCAGCAGACCTGACAGGCAGAACACCGGGGAGCTGTTTTTT CASRPDRQNTGELFF . TRBJ2-2 TRBV5-1 .
TGTGCCAGCAGTGCTACAGATACGCAGTATTTT CASSATDTQYF . TRBJ2-3 TRBV2 .
TGTGCCAGCAGATCAGGGGAGGGGAACACCGGGGAGCTGTTTTTT CASRSGEGNTGELFF once TRBJ2-2 TRBV11-3 .
TGTGCCAGCAGTTACAGTAGCGGGAGCCTTTACGAGCAGTACTTC CASSYSSGSLYEQYF . TRBJ2-7 TRBV28 TRBD2
TGTGCCAGCAGGGAGACAGGCAAGCAGTACTTC CASRETGKQYF once TRBJ2-7 TRBV2 .
TGTGCCAGCAGCCAGGCCGGGAGCTCCGGGGAGCTGTTTTTT CASSQAGSSGELFF . TRBJ2-2 TRBV7-9 .
TGCGCCAGCAGTTCCACAGGGAACCTGGGGGCTTTCTTT CASSSTGNLGAFF few TRBJ1-1 TRBV5-1 .
TGTGCCAGCAGTGAATTTGGCAGGGAAATTGGCGAGCAGTACTTC CASSEFGREIGEQYF . TRBJ2-7 TRBV2 .
TGTGCCAGCTCACCTTCGAGTGGGGGCACTGAAGCTTTCTTT CASSPSSGGTEAFF . TRBJ1-1 TRBV18 .
TGTGCCAGCAGCTTAGTGTTCAGCTACGAGCAGTACTTC CASSLVFSYEQYF . TRBJ2-7 TRBV7-9 .
TGTGCCTGGAGTGAAACCGGGACTAGCGGGAGTGATAGCGACAATGAGCAGTTCTTC CAWSETGTSGSDSDNEQFF . TRBJ2-1 TRBV30 TRBD2
TGTGCCAGCAGCTTAGATCCTTCGTTTAGCGGGAGAACCGGGGAGCTGTTTTTT CASSLDPSFSGRTGELFF . TRBJ2-2 TRBV7-2 TRBD2
TGTGCCAGCAGAAACCCCGGGACAGGGGCCTACGAGCAGTACTTC CASRNPGTGAYEQYF . TRBJ2-7 TRBV6-1 TRBD1